Listed here is a single T cell receptor (beta chain). This clonotype was picked up a small number of times. Its antigen is currently not known. No base-level quality is on record; no much larger clone is a single base apart. Via the germline V gene, CDR1 is SGHRS and CDR2 YFSETQ. The V and J ends are trimmed by 3 bases and 9 bases, leaving 12 bases between them. CDR3 length: 12 amino acids, cysteine to phenylalanine. Only the CDR3 portion is preserved as DNA: 36 bases, with reading frame beginning at the first base. PBMCs were isolated by Ficoll-Paque density gradient centrifugation. The source of the sample is a study of T-cell memory formation after mild COVID-19 (dated by TCRdb to the early 2020s). Regarding the research as a whole: Most TCR sequence clusters were specific to one of the two donors. Longitudinal TCRalpha and TCRbeta repertoire sequencing tracked T-cell clones expanding and contracting after mild COVID-19 in a couple of donors. Two young, previously healthy adult volunteers, one female and one male, were included in the cohort.

The instrument given in TCRdb is Illumina NovaSeq 6000. Using 5'RACE with constant-segment primers, TCRalpha and TCRbeta cDNA libraries were constructed, with sample barcodes and unique molecular identifiers added in the process. Trizol reagent was used to extract RNA from every sample. Amplification of the libraries took two PCR steps, and the second step added a second sample barcode plus Illumina TruSeq adapters. Sequencing of libraries was performed on an Illumina NovaSeq with 2 x 150 bp paired-end reads. The published analysis was carried out like this. With migec v1.2.7, reads were demultiplexed and then collapsed into UMI-guided consensus sequences. Using mixcr v2.1.11, the UMI consensuses were aligned to TRA and TRB V and J templates and assembled into clonotypes. A clonotype was counted as expanded or contracted only if both edgeR and NoisET called the change significant, with noise models trained on biological replicates. For edgeR calls, the thresholds were a false discovery rate-adjusted p below 0.01 and a log2 fold-change of 1. PCA with hierarchical clustering of max-normalized trajectories of the 1000 most abundant clonotypes was used as exploratory dynamics analysis. Separately sequenced CD4+ and CD8+ repertoires were used to assign the CD4 or CD8 phenotype of responding clones. TCRdb applied fastp at Q25 and MiXCR to the public reads, then kept only in-frame beta chains. Entries that share a CDR3 protein sequence are merged under the most common genes and DNA. The V and J calls and clone size are TCRdb's, not the authors'. This sample holds 450,000 or so distinct CDR3 sequences; approximately 20% were observed only once. Approximately 8.1% of the sample goes to the ten largest clones.

General study outcomes and caveats: SARS-CoV-2 specificity of the second-wave clones peaking on day 37 was not confirmed. Balanced CD4/CD8 phenotypes were observed for clones contracting from day 15 to 85, whereas a bias towards CD4+ was observed for a second wave of clones expanding from day 15 to 37. Only two mild cases were covered in the study, and larger cohorts including severe cases with pre-infection samples were considered necessary. Contracting CD4+ clones turned up mainly in the CM and EM memory subsets, whereas EMRA was where CD8+ clones were enriched. The detection of some responding clones in pre-infection memory suggests that pre-existing cross-reactive memory T cells joined the SARS-CoV-2 response.

Material: PBMCs or a T cell subset sorted from them (not recorded which). Recombination linked TRBV5-1 to TRBJ2-5, with no confidently assigned D gene. The sequence came from an adult woman who had mild COVID-19 (a few samples of this study predate the infection). The sample titles of this study are shuffled in the database, so cell type and time point are left out; the donor was told from shared clones. CDR3 region: CASSSSDSAQYF. The nucleotide sequence is TGCGCCAGCAGCTCCTCAGACTCGGCCCAGTACTTC.